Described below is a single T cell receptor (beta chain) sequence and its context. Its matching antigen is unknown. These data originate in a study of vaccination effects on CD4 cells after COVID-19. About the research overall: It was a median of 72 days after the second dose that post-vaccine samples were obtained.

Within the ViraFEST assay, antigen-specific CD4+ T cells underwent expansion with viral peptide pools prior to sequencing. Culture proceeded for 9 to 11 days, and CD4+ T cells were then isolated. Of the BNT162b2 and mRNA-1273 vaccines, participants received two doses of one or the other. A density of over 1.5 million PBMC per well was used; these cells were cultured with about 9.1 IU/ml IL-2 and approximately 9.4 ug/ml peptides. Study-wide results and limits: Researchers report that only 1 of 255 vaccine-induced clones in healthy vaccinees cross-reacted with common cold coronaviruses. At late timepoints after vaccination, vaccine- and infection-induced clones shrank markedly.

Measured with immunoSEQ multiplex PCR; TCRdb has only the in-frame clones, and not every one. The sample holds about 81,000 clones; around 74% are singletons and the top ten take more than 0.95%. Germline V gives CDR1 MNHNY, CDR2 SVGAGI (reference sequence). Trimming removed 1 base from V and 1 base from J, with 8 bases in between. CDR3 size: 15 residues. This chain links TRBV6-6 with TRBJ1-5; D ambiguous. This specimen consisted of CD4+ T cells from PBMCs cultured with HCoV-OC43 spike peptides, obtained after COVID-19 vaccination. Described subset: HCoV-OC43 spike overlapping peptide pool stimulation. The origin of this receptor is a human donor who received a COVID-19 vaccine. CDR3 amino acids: CASSYYGESNQPQHF. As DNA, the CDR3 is TGTGCCAGCAGTTACTACGGCGAAAGCAATCAGCCCCAGCATTTT.